The present TCR beta chain was sequenced within a study of cytomegalovirus exposure and HLA in healthy donors. The study ran its PCR with 60 Vbeta and 13 Jbeta primers. Repertoires were generated with immunoSEQ multiplex PCR, while TCRdb's copy carries only in-frame clones and drops some. The profile shows hundreds of thousands of clones, around 80% of them singletons. Study-level findings and limits: Highly shared sequence variants in one cluster were likely a sequencing artifact. Relative to equally common others, HLA-associated TCR beta chains showed greater clonal expansion in a later analysis. A later analysis reportedly identified an Asian-associated ancestry cluster as carrying fewer N-insertions than the roughly 720-donor mean.

There were likely unrecorded immune exposures, though donors were nominally healthy when sampled. V was pared by 5 bases and J by 4 bases, with 14 bases between. From germline, CDR1 is SGHTA and CDR2 FQGNSA. There are 14 residues in the CDR3. As for this clone: The antigen is undetermined.

This TCR was sampled from a woman aged 55-75 years in good health and CMV-seropositive. The specimen sequenced was PBMCs. The chain has TRBV7-2 and TRBJ1-2, with D maybe TRBD1 (5 bases). The CDR3 spells CASSANQGIYGYTF. CDR3 nucleotide sequence: TGTGCCAGCAGCGCCAACCAGGGAATCTATGGCTACACCTTC.